This section outlines one T cell receptor beta chain sequence together with its context. The target antigen is unknown. The data stem from a study of lymphopenia after photon versus proton radiotherapy. Study findings and constraints: A bigger post-nadir fall in TCR diversity correlated inversely with survival time in deceased patients. Photon-treated patients lost naive T cells and TCR diversity; proton-treated stayed stable. After the lymphocyte nadir, photon-treated repertoires showed oligoclonal expansion, especially of CD8+ Temra cells.

This CDR3 comprises 13 residues. CDR1 is SGHAT and CDR2 is FQNNGV in the germline V gene. The V gene lost 8 bases and the J gene lost 4 bases, with 12 bases spanning the gap. Assay used: immunoSEQ multiplex PCR; TCRdb lists only in-frame clones, some missing. The sample holds some 20,000 clones; around four fifths are singletons and the top ten take 2.9%. This sequence joins TRBV11-2 and TRBJ1-5, with D perhaps TRBD1 (5 bases). This sequence was found in a woman in her forties or fifties with pancreatic cancer. The sequencing used peripheral blood, collected from a patient treated with photon-based radiotherapy. The CDR3 coding sequence is TGTGCCAGCTCTGGGACGGAAAATCAGCCCCAGCATTTT. This encodes CASSGTENQPQHF. Together with reference TRBV11-2 and TRBJ1-5, the CDR3 gives the full variable domain: EAGVAQSPRYKIIEKRQSVAFWCNPISGHATLYWYQQILGQGPKLLIQFQNNGVVDDSQLPKDRFSAERLKGVDSTLKIQPAKLEDSAVYLCASSGTENQPQHFGDGTRLSIL.